Following are 13 T cell receptor beta chains from one sample sequenced in a study of CD8 T cells in Susac syndrome. When the RNA was reverse transcribed, random hexamers were used with an input of roughly 0.45 to 1 ug. TCRdb re-analysed the immunoSEQ multiplex PCR reads in MiXCR, keeping a single row per CDR3 protein. The sample lists some 160,000 distinct CDR3 sequences; approximately 96% were seen once. Source material: CD4+ T cells from PBMCs. The receptors shown here come from a human donor with Susac syndrome.

The genes are TRBV28 and TRBJ1-5; a weak D match, TRBD1 (5 bases). The CDR3 runs 15 residues. V gave up 6 bases and J gave up 5 bases, with 17 bases separating them. CDR1 MDHEN and CDR2 SYDVKM come from the germline V gene. CDR3 coding DNA: TGTGCCAGCAGCGCGGTTCGGGGGGATCATCAGCCCCAGCATTTT. Translated, it gives CASSAVRGDHQPQHF.

The chain links TRBV20-1 to TRBJ2-1; tentatively, D is TRBD1 (6 bases). The CDR3 contains 13 residues. Trimming pared 6 bases from V and 8 bases from J, leaving 17 bases between. The germline CDR1 and CDR2 sequences are DFQATT and SNEGSKA (reference sequence). The DNA of the CDR3 is TGCAGTGCCATCTGGGGGCAGTACGATGAGCAGTTCTTC. Its protein product is CSAIWGQYDEQFF.

This chain links TRBV29-1 with TRBJ2-2, with 7 positions matching TRBD1. The CDR3 sequence is 15 residues long. The V gene end was trimmed by 7 bases and the J gene end by 3 bases; junction bases not matched to a gene: 11. Per germline, CDR1 SQVTM and CDR2 ANQGSEA. CDR3: CSGRQGLDDTGELFF. In nucleotides, the CDR3 is TGCAGCGGAAGACAGGGCCTCGATGACACCGGGGAGCTGTTTTTT.

The V gene is TRBV29-1, the J gene TRBJ1-2; D not resolved. Deletions cut 4 bases from V and 0 bases from J, with 12 bases between. The CDR3 is 14 residues long. Germline V CDR1 and CDR2: SQVTM, ANQGSEA. CDR3 loop: CSVAREAANYGYTF. The DNA for the CDR3 is TGCAGCGTTGCTCGGGAGGCGGCTAACTATGGCTACACCTTC.

The J gene is TRBJ2-3, the V gene TRBV28; 8 positions agree with TRBD2. In germline, CDR1 is MDHEN, CDR2 SYDVKM. The CDR3 has 15 amino acids. The ends lost 6 bases at V and 2 bases at J; junction bases unmatched: 7. The CDR3 region is CASRRSGSFTDTQYF. The CDR3 DNA sequence: TGTGCCAGCAGACGGAGCGGGAGTTTCACAGATACGCAGTATTTT.

The chain couples TRBV6-6 to TRBJ1-1; D may be TRBD1 (6 bases). Deletions cut 7 bases from V and 4 bases from J, with 16 bases between. Germline CDR1 MNHNY, CDR2 SVGAGI (reference sequence). The CDR3 is made up of 14 amino acids. The CDR3 is CASIRDKFGTEAFF. The CDR3 nucleotides are TGTGCCAGCATCAGGGACAAATTCGGCACTGAAGCTTTCTTT.

The chain carries TRBV7-9 and TRBJ2-6; 8 positions match TRBD1. Germline V gives CDR1 SEHNR, CDR2 FQNEAQ (reference sequence). The CDR3 contains 17 residues. The J segment lost 2 bases and the V segment lost 5 bases, leaving 8 bases of the junction unmatched. The CDR3 spells CASSRSTGEAGANVLTF. Written as DNA, the CDR3 is TGTGCCAGCAGCCGGTCGACAGGGGAGGCTGGGGCCAACGTCCTGACTTTC.

V gene TRBV24-1 combines with J gene TRBJ2-7, with a tentative D call TRBD1 (5 bases). The length of the CDR3 is 13 residues. Trimming pared 4 bases from V and 3 bases from J, leaving 9 bases between. Germline V gene data show CDR1 as KGHDR and CDR2 as SFDVKD. Here the CDR3 reads CATSDSRDYEQYF. Written as DNA, the CDR3 is TGTGCCACCAGTGACTCCAGGGACTACGAGCAGTACTTC.

V is TRBV28 and J is TRBJ1-2; D unclear. This CDR3 has 12 amino acids. Germline V gene lookup returns CDR1 MDHEN and CDR2 SYDVKM. Trimming pared 5 bases from V and 5 bases from J, leaving 9 bases between. CDR3 DNA sequence: TGTGCCAGCAGTCTAGGGTTGTATGGCTACACCTTC. It codes for CASSLGLYGYTF.

This CDR3 reads CSAGISGKDGYTF. The CDR3 DNA sequence: TGCAGTGCTGGTATCTCGGGGAAGGATGGCTACACCTTC. The V gene is TRBV20-1, the J gene TRBJ1-2, with D unclear. Trimming stripped 5 bases from V and 6 bases from J, with 16 bases between. Per germline, CDR1 DFQATT and CDR2 SNEGSKA (reference sequence). The CDR3 loop spans 13 amino acids.

The chain couples TRBV9 to TRBJ1-2; D uncertain. The CDR3 sequence is 17 residues long. The V gene lost 0 bases and the J gene lost 9 bases, with 24 bases spanning the gap. Germline values: CDR1 SGDLS, CDR2 YYNGEE. The CDR3 region is CASSVGWQAEQSWSYTF. The CDR3, as DNA: TGTGCCAGCAGCGTAGGGTGGCAGGCCGAGCAGTCATGGAGCTACACCTTC.

The chain couples TRBV28 to TRBJ2-7, with a tentative D call TRBD1 (5 bases). The germline gives CDR1 MDHEN, CDR2 SYDVKM. V lost 7 bases and J lost 4, with 17 bases in between. CDR3 length equals 14 residues. CDR3 loop: CASTRQNRRYEQYF. Here the CDR3 DNA reads TGTGCCAGCACCCGACAGAACAGGAGATACGAGCAGTACTTC.

As regards this clonotype: Germline is not matched at one junction end, which may reflect a read error. The chain employs TRBV4-1 and TRBJ2-5, with D maybe TRBD1 (6 bases). The CDR3 covers 16 residues. Germline CDR1 and CDR2: MGHRA and YSYEKL. The CDR3 loop reads CASSLGAGTHQGTQYF. In DNA, the CDR3 is TGCGCCAGCAGCCTCGGCGCCGGGACACACCAAGGGACCCAGTACTTC.